This T cell receptor beta chain derives from a study of blood T cell repertoires in COVID-19. Overall study context: COVID-19 samples from acute and convalescent phases originated in the United States, Italy and Spain.

Between the trimmed V and J ends, which lost 5 bases and 7 bases, there was a span of 11 bases. From germline, CDR1 is SGHAT and CDR2 FQDESV (reference sequence). The CDR3 spans 12 residues. Produced via immunoSEQ multiplex PCR; TCRdb's table is partial and in-frame only. The sample consists of roughly 570,000 clones, about 89% of them appearing once. Sequenced input: peripheral blood. This receptor was taken from a woman aged 50 to 60 with COVID-19, enrolled during active disease. This sequence joins TRBV11-1 and TRBJ1-1, with TRBD1 as a possible D gene (6 bases). The CDR3 nucleotides read TGTGCCAGCAGCCACAGGACAGTTGAAGCTTTCTTT. It encodes CASSHRTVEAFF.